These 15 T cell receptor beta chains originate from one sample sequenced in a study of blood T cell repertoires in COVID-19. Sequenced by immunoSEQ multiplex PCR; TCRdb stores in-frame clones only, minus some. The sample lists over 90,000 clones; around 90% were seen once. Sequencing input: peripheral blood. These receptors all come from a man aged 50 or older with active COVID-19.

This chain links TRBV2 with TRBJ1-2; 8 nucleotides align to TRBD1. V shed 6 bases and J 7 bases; nucleotides not matched to a gene: 7. Germline V gives CDR1 SNHLY, CDR2 FYNNEI. The CDR3 is 13 amino acids. CDR3 sequence reads: CASSTGTGGGYTF. CDR3 nucleotides: TGTGCCAGCAGCACTGGGACAGGCGGTGGCTACACCTTC.

This clone was recorded once. This rearrangement joins TRBV2 to TRBJ1-1, with 7 bases fitting TRBD1. V was clipped by 9 bases and J by 1 base; unmatched bases: 17. The CDR3 is made up of 17 amino acids. Germline V CDR1 and CDR2: SNHLY, FYNNEI. The CDR3 region is CARIGPNPGTANTEAFF. The CDR3 DNA follows: TGTGCCAGGATAGGGCCGAACCCCGGGACAGCGAACACTGAAGCTTTCTTT.

CDR3 protein: CASSLDGLRVDYGYTF. CDR3 DNA: TGTGCCAGCAGCTTAGACGGGCTGCGGGTGGACTATGGCTACACCTTC. The rearrangement links TRBV7-9 to TRBJ1-2; D gene unclear. This CDR3 has 16 amino acids. V gave up 1 base and J gave up 3 bases, with 15 bases separating them. Germline assignment: CDR1 SEHNR and CDR2 FQNEAQ (reference sequence).

The J gene is TRBJ2-7, the V gene TRBV6-5; the D is unclear. The CDR3 sequence is 14 residues long. In germline, CDR1 is MNHEY, CDR2 SVGAGI. V was pared by 7 bases and J by 1 base, with 14 bases between. For the CDR3, the DNA is TGTGCCAGCAATCGAGAATCCTCTTCCTACGAGCAGTACTTC. Translation: CASNRESSSYEQYF.

V gene TRBV6-2 or TRBV6-3 combines with J gene TRBJ1-2; no firm D call. Germline assignment: CDR1 MNHEY and CDR2 SVGEGT. V dropped 4 bases and J dropped 4 bases, with 10 bases sitting between them. The CDR3 sequence is 13 residues long. The CDR3 sequence: CASSSRGAYGYTF. For the CDR3, the DNA is TGTGCCAGCAGTTCCCGGGGAGCCTATGGCTACACCTTC.

The rearrangement links TRBV11-2 to TRBJ1-1; D is unclear. The V and J ends lost 3 bases and 0 bases respectively, with 14 bases between them. The CDR3 runs to 16 residues. Germline assignment: CDR1 SGHAT and CDR2 FQNNGV. CDR3 protein: CASSFIHSGMNTEAFF. In DNA, the CDR3 is TGTGCCAGCAGCTTTATTCACTCCGGGATGAACACTGAAGCTTTCTTT. Drawing the rest from reference TRBV11-2 and TRBJ1-1, the complete variable domain is EAGVAQSPRYKIIEKRQSVAFWCNPISGHATLYWYQQILGQGPKLLIQFQNNGVVDDSQLPKDRFSAERLKGVDSTLKIQPAKLEDSAVYLCASSFIHSGMNTEAFFGQGTRLTVV.

This clone was seen more than once but under ten times. The chain is built from TRBV6-5 and TRBJ1-5; TRBD1 is a possible D gene (6 bases). V was trimmed by 8 bases and J by 9 bases, leaving 23 bases between them. This CDR3 spans 15 amino acids. The germline V gene encodes CDR1 MNHEY and CDR2 SVGAGI. CDR3 residues: CASAPSGGSQGPQHF. The CDR3 coding sequence is TGTGCCAGCGCCCCCTCGGGGGGCTCCCAGGGGCCCCAGCATTTT.

V and J are TRBV3-1 (or the pseudogene TRBV3-2) and TRBJ2-6, with D perhaps matching TRBD1 (6 bases). This CDR3 has 17 residues. V lost 1 base to trimming and J lost 0 bases, with 10 bases between them. The germline gives CDR1 LGHDT, CDR2 YNNKEL (reference sequence). The CDR3 loop is CASSQGTRGSGANVLTF. DNA of the CDR3: TGTGCCAGCAGCCAAGGGACCAGGGGCTCTGGGGCCAACGTCCTGACTTTC.

The chain joins TRBV19 to TRBJ2-3, with D possibly being TRBD2 (6 bases). CDR1 and CDR2 from the germline V gene are LNHDA and SQIVND (reference sequence). Trimming pared 10 bases from V and 2 bases from J, leaving 22 bases between. This CDR3 comprises 16 residues. The CDR3 reads CATSNAGLDITDTQYF. For the CDR3, the DNA is TGTGCCACCTCGAACGCGGGGCTAGATATCACAGATACGCAGTATTTT.

The V and J genes are TRBV3-1 (or the pseudogene TRBV3-2) and TRBJ1-2; 9 nucleotides align to TRBD1. The junction had 26 bases not matched to a gene; V was cut back by 7 bases and J by 8 bases. Germline V CDR1 and CDR2: LGHDT, YNNKEL (reference sequence). This CDR3 has 19 amino acids. The CDR3 nucleotides read TGTGCCAGCACTCGAGGGACCGGGACAGGGACGTTGTACAGCTCAGGCTACACCTTC. Translated, it gives CASTRGTGTGTLYSSGYTF.

J is TRBJ2-7 and V is TRBV4-2; 7 bases line up with TRBD1. Germline lookup yields CDR1 LGHNA and CDR2 YNFKEQ. V trimming: 3 bases; J trimming: 0 bases; junction bases outside the gene matches: 8. The CDR3 contains 16 residues. As DNA, the CDR3 is TGTGCCAGCAGCCAGGGATACCGGGACAGCTCCTACGAGCAGTACTTC. Protein sequence: CASSQGYRDSSYEQYF.

The V gene is TRBV7-2, the J gene TRBJ1-1, with TRBD1 matching over 7 bases. The CDR3 is 14 amino acids. Germline V gene data show CDR1 as SGHTA and CDR2 as FQGNSA. Trimming cost V 3 bases and J 6 bases; bases outside gene matches: 7. This chain's CDR3 is CASSFRGGRAEAFF. DNA for the CDR3: TGTGCCAGCAGCTTTCGAGGGGGCAGGGCTGAAGCTTTCTTT.

This chain links TRBV4-3 with TRBJ2-5; no firm D call. The length of the CDR3 is 13 residues. In germline, CDR1 is LGHNA, CDR2 YSLEER. Trimming cost V 0 bases and J 3 bases, with 5 bases left between them. CDR3: CASSQESEETQYF. The CDR3 DNA reads TGCGCCAGCAGCCAAGAATCAGAAGAGACCCAGTACTTC.

The chain has TRBV7-2 and TRBJ2-1, with 9 bases that match TRBD2. There are 16 residues in the CDR3. Germline CDR1 is SGHTA and CDR2 is FQGNSA. J was trimmed by 7 bases and V by 4 bases; bases with no gene match: 11. As DNA, the CDR3 is TGTGCCAGCAGCTCCTCATCTAGCGGGGCCACAAATGAGCAGTTCTTC. Its protein product is CASSSSSSGATNEQFF.

V usage is TRBV5-1 and J usage is TRBJ1-2; D uncertain. The V end was cut by 0 bases, the J end by 6 bases, with 12 bases between. There are 14 residues in the CDR3. From germline, CDR1 is SGHRS and CDR2 YFSETQ. The chain's CDR3 is CASSLEAGVNGYTF. The DNA of the CDR3 is TGCGCCAGCAGCTTGGAGGCGGGAGTGAATGGCTACACCTTC.